The 10 T cell receptor beta chains given below trace back to one sample, sequenced in a study of metastatic and nonmetastatic thyroid tumors. With MiXCR, TCRdb called clones anew from the PCR reads. In the table there are some 27,000 clones, 3.5% to 4% of which are singletons. Every patient was untreated before thyroid surgery. The material sequenced was blood. The receptors shown here come from a male donor with papillary thyroid cancer or a benign thyroid nodule (not recorded which). Some clones in this sample may be carry-over from other donors' samples.

The CDR3 DNA reads TGCAGTGCTCGACAGGGGGCTTGGGAGCAGTACTTC. As protein: CSARQGAWEQYF. The chain has TRBV20-1 and TRBJ2-7; 10 nucleotides align to TRBD1. The CDR3 contains 12 residues. V lost 5 bases and J lost 7; bases outside the gene matches: 5. Germline CDR1 reads DFQATT; CDR2 reads SNEGSKA (reference sequence).

With regard to this clone: A junction end diverges from the germline sequence, so it may reflect a read error. This chain uses TRBV3-1 with TRBJ2-2; 15 bases are a match to TRBD2. Germline lookup yields CDR1 LGHDT and CDR2 YNNKEL (reference sequence). The CDR3 runs to 20 residues. In DNA, the CDR3 is TGTGCCAGCAGACAAGGTCTCGGACTAGCGGGAGGGCCGTGGACCGGGGAGCTGTTCTTT. It translates to CASRQGLGLAGGPWTGELFF.

This clone was detected many times. The chain carries TRBV5-6 and TRBJ2-5, with 8 bases fitting TRBD1. Trimming cost V 3 bases and J 5 bases; bases outside gene matches: 6. CDR1 SGHDT and CDR2 YYEEEE come from the germline V gene. CDR3 length: 14 amino acids. The CDR3 DNA sequence: TGTGCCAGCAGCTCGACAGGGGTCGATGAGACCCAGTACTTC. It codes for CASSSTGVDETQYF.

This clone was counted only a few times. An end of the junction differs from the germline gene, which may be a read error. This chain joins TRBV6-2 or TRBV6-3 and TRBJ1-3; no clear D gene. The CDR3 has 9 amino acids. Germline V gene sequence: CDR1 MNHEY, CDR2 SVGEGT. CDR3 sequence: CASSRTHHF. DNA of the CDR3: TGTGCCAGCAGTCGTACACACCATTTT.

The sample holds a few counts of this clone. This chain uses TRBV4-1 with TRBJ2-7; 10 positions agree with TRBD2. CDR3 length: 16 amino acids. J lost 5 bases, V lost 2 bases, and 9 bases had no gene match. Germline V gives CDR1 MGHRA, CDR2 YSYEKL. This CDR3 reads CASSQLGTSEFHEQYF. CDR3 nucleotide sequence: TGCGCCAGCAGCCAACTAGGGACTAGCGAATTCCACGAGCAGTACTTC.

By sample share, this clone is medium-sized. The chain has TRBV6-1 and TRBJ2-2; 8 nucleotides line up with TRBD2. Losses at the gene ends were 6 bases for V and 0 bases for J; bases not matched to a gene: 9. The CDR3 sequence is 17 residues long. Looked up from germline, CDR1 is MNHNS and CDR2 is SASEGT. This CDR3 reads CASRAPSGLANTGELFF. DNA for the CDR3: TGTGCCAGCAGGGCTCCGTCGGGACTAGCGAACACCGGGGAGCTGTTTTTT.

This chain uses TRBV28 with TRBJ2-7, with TRBD1 matching over 9 bases. With V trimmed by 3 bases and J by 6 bases, 9 bases remained unmatched. Germline V gene lookup returns CDR1 MDHEN and CDR2 SYDVKM. This CDR3 comprises 15 residues. For the CDR3, the DNA is TGTGCCAGCAGTTTCGCGGGGGACAGGGCGGGCGAGCAGTACTTC. It specifies CASSFAGDRAGEQYF.

Only a few counts were recorded for this clone. The CDR3: CASSNLQGLDTGELFF. The CDR3 DNA sequence: TGTGCCAGCAGTAACCTACAGGGACTCGACACCGGGGAGCTGTTTTTT. This sequence joins TRBV12-3 or TRBV12-4 and TRBJ2-2; D may be TRBD1 or TRBD2 (6 bases each). V was shortened by 5 bases and J by 3 bases, with 16 bases between the two germline ends. The CDR3 has 16 amino acids.

CDR3 coding DNA: TGTGCCAGCATGGGACTAGCGGGAGTACTTGGTCCAAATGAGCAGTTCTTC. Translation gives CASMGLAGVLGPNEQFF. The genes are TRBV6-2 or TRBV6-3 and TRBJ2-1, with 14 bases fitting TRBD2. V shed 7 bases and J 7 bases; nucleotides not matched to a gene: 12. CDR3 length: 17 amino acids. The germline V gene encodes CDR1 MNHEY and CDR2 SVGEGT.

The sample holds a few counts of this clone. The genes are TRBV19 and TRBJ2-2; no definite D call. The CDR3 runs 14 residues. The V end was cut by 3 bases, the J end by 2 bases, with 7 bases between. Germline V gene data show CDR1 as LNHDA and CDR2 as SQIVND (reference sequence). The CDR3, as DNA: TGTGCCAGTAGTATTAAGGGTAACACCGGGGAGCTGTTTTTT. It codes for CASSIKGNTGELFF.